This TCR beta chain emerged from a study of beta chain features in type 1 diabetes. Background on the study: Some 110,000,000 sorted cells were examined across all samples. Study-wide results and limits: The naive, central memory and Treg TCRB repertoires of patients appeared to be more similar to one another than those of healthy donors.

In this sample, this clone turned up many times. Antigen unknown. Germline-derived CDR1 and CDR2 are KGHSH and LQKENI. This CDR3 comprises 12 residues. V was trimmed by 3 bases and J by 6 bases, leaving 6 bases between them. Since all of the isolated RNA was reverse transcribed, expressed TCRB transcripts were what got sequenced. There were 3 million to 4 million reads on average in the naive, central memory and regulatory T cell samples. Sequencing was performed with immunoSEQ multiplex PCR; in TCRdb, only in-frame clones are kept and a portion is missing. The sample shows around 300,000 clones, 14% of them seen only once.

This chain uses TRBV18 with TRBJ2-1, with D uncertain. This clonotype originated in a man aged 30-40 years in good health. Sequencing was done on a sample of central memory CD4+ T cells from blood. The CDR3 bases are TGTGCCAGCTCACCCGACCTCAATGAGCAGTTCTTC. Protein product: CASSPDLNEQFF.